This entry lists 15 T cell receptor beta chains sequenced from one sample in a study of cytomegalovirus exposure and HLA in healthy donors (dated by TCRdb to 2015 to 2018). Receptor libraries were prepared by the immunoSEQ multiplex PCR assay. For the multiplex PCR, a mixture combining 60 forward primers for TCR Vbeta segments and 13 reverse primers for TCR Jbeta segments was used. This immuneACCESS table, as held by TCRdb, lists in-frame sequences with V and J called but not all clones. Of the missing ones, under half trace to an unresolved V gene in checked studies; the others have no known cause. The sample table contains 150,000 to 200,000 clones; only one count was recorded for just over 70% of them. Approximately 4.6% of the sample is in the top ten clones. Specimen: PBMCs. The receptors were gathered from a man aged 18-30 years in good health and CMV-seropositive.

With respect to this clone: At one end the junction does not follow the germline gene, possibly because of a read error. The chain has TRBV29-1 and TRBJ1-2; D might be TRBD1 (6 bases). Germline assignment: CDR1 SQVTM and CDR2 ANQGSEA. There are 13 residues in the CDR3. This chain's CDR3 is CSIEGGDNYGYTF. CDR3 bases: TGCAGCATTGAAGGGGGGGATAACTATGGCTACACCTTC.

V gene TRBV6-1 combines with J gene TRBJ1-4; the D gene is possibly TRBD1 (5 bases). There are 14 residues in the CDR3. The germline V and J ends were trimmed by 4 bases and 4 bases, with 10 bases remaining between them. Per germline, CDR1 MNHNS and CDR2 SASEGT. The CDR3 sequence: CASSGEGDNEKLFF. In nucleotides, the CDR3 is TGTGCCAGCAGTGGTGAAGGGGATAATGAAAAACTGTTTTTT.

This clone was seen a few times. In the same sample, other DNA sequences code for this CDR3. This CDR3 is CASSLGRSTDTQYF. The CDR3 DNA reads TGTGCCAGCAGCTTGGGGCGGTCCACAGATACGCAGTATTTT. J is TRBJ2-3 and V is TRBV11-3; D might be TRBD1 (5 bases). In germline, CDR1 is SGHNT, CDR2 YENEEA. This CDR3 spans 14 amino acids. V lost 3 bases to trimming and J lost 2 bases, with 9 bases between them.

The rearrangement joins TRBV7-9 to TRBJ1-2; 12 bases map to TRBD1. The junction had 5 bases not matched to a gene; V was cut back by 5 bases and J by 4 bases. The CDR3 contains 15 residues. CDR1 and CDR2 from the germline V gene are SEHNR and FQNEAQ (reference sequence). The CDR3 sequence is CASSPGQGAFYGYTF. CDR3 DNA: TGTGCCAGCAGCCCGGGACAGGGGGCTTTCTATGGCTACACCTTC.

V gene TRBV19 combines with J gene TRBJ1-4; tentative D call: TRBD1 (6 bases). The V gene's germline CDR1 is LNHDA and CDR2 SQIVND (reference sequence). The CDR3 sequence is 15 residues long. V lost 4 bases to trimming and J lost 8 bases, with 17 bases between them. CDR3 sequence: CASSTQQGVSEKLFF. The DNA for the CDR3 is TGTGCCAGTAGTACGCAACAGGGCGTCTCGGAAAAACTGTTTTTT.

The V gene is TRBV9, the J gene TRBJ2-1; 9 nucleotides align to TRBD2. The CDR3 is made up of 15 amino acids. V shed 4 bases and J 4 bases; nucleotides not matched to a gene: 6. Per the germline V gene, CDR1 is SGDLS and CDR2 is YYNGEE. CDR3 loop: CASSPSGGPYNEQFF. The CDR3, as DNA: TGTGCCAGCAGCCCGAGCGGGGGGCCTTACAATGAGCAGTTCTTC.

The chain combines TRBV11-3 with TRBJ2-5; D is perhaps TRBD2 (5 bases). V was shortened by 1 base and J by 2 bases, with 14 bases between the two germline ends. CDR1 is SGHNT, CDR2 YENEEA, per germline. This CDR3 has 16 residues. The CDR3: CASSLGRWEKQETQYF. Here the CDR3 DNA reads TGTGCCAGCAGCTTAGGGAGGTGGGAGAAACAAGAGACCCAGTACTTC.

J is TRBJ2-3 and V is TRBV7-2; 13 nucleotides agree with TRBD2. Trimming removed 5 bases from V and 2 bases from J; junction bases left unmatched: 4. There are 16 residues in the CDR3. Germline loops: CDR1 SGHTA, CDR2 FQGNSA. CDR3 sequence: CASSEGLAGNTDTQYF. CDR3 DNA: TGTGCCAGCAGCGAGGGACTAGCGGGAAACACAGATACGCAGTATTTT.

This CDR3 is CATKTGMNTEAFF. The CDR3 DNA reads as TGTGCCACCAAGACAGGGATGAACACTGAAGCTTTCTTT. J is TRBJ1-1 and V is TRBV15; TRBD1 matches 7 bases. The V gene's germline CDR1 is LNHNV and CDR2 YYDKDF (reference sequence). The CDR3 contains 13 residues. V lost 7 bases and J lost 0; bases outside the gene matches: 2. Supplemented by reference TRBV15 and TRBJ1-1, the full variable domain reads DAMVIQNPRYQVTQFGKPVTLSCSQTLNHNVMYWYQQKSSQAPKLLFHYYDKDFNNEADTPDNFQSRRPNTSFCFLDIRSPGLGDTAMYLCATKTGMNTEAFFGQGTRLTVV.

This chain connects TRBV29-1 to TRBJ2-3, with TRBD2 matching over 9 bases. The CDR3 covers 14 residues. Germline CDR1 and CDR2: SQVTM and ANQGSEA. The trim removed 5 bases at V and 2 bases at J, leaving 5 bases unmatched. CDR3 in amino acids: CSVTTSGYTDTQYF. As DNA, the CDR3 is TGCAGCGTTACGACTAGCGGTTACACAGATACGCAGTATTTT.

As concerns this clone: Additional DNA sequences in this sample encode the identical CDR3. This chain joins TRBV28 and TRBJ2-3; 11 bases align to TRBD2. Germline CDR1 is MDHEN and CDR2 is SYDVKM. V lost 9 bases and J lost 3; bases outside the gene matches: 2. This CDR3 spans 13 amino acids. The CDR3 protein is CASSGGGTDTQYF. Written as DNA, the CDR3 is TGTGCCAGTAGCGGGGGGGGTACAGATACGCAGTATTTT. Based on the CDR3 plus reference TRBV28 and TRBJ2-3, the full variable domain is DVKVTQSSRYLVKRTGEKVFLECVQDMDHENMFWYRQDPGLGLRLIYFSYDVKMKEKGDIPEGYSVSREKKERFSLILESASTNQTSMYLCASSGGGTDTQYFGPGTRLTVL.

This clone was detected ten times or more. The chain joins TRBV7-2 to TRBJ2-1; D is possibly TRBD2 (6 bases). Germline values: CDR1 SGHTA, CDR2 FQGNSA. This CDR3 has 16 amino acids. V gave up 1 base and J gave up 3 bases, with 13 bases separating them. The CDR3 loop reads CASSLGPGRGYNEQFF. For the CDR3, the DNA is TGTGCCAGCAGCTTAGGTCCGGGGCGGGGCTACAATGAGCAGTTCTTC. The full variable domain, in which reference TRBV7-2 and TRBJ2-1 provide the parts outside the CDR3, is GAGVSQSPSNKVTEKGKDVELRCDPISGHTALYWYRQSLGQGLEFLIYFQGNSAPDKSGLPSDRFSAERTGGSVSTLTIQRTQQEDSAVYLCASSLGPGRGYNEQFFGPGTRLTVL.

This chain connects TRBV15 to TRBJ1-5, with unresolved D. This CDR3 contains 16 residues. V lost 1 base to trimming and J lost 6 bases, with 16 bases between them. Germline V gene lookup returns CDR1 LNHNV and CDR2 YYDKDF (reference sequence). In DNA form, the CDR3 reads TGTGCCACCAGCAGAGTTGGAACGGGGTCGCGTCAGCCCCAGCATTTT. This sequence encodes CATSRVGTGSRQPQHF.

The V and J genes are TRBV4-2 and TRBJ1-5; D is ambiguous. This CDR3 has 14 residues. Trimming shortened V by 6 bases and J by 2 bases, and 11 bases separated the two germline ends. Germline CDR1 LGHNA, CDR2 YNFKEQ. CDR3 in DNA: TGTGCCAGCAGTCGTAGTGAGGGCAATCAGCCCCAGCATTTT. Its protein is CASSRSEGNQPQHF.

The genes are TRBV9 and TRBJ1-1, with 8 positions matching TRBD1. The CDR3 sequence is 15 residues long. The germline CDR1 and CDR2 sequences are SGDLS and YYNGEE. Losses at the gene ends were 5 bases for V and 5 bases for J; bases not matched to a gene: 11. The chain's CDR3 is CASSKTDRVLTEAFF. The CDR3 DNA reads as TGTGCCAGCAGTAAAACGGACAGGGTATTAACTGAAGCTTTCTTT.